This T cell receptor beta chain was found in a study of blood T cells in healthy people across ages (dated by TCRdb to the mid-2010s). A note on the overall study: In model experiments, template switching captured roughly one uniquely barcoded TCR beta cDNA molecule for every two T cells. To track age-related changes in TCR beta repertoire diversity, the study relied on deep sequencing normalized with unique cDNA molecular identifiers. The donors were split into four age groups: young (average about 16 years), middle-aged (39), aged (over 55) and long-lived (approximately 89). To avoid experimental bias, donors of different ages were randomly spread across the sequencing lanes. Using the same blood draw, the study looked at two additional independent replicas of 1 million unique cDNA reads for two donors, one aged 18 to 30 and the other aged 80 or older.

The donors were around 39 Caucasian individuals from Russia, aged about 6 to 95 years, who were systemically healthy. Each donor gave around 9.5 milliliters of peripheral blood, collected into EDTA-treated Vacutainer tubes. Ficoll-Paque density-gradient centrifugation was used to isolate PBMCs, with at least 6 million obtained per sample. Total RNA, at least 5.5 micrograms per sample, was extracted from PBMCs with Trizol reagent. Naive CD45RAhigh/CD27high T cell percentages were measured by flow cytometry on a PBMC aliquot from every donor. Libraries came from 5' RACE. Data came from an Illumina HiSeq 2500. A second about 7 to 11 cycle PCR used a sample-barcoded 5' primer and a J-beta primer mix. Each TCR beta cDNA molecule received a unique molecular identifier from a template-switch 5' adaptor carrying 12 random nucleotides. At least 2.5 million CDR3-containing paired-end reads were obtained from each sample. The Mint cDNA synthesis kit, primed by a TRBC-specific oligonucleotide, was used to synthesize first-strand cDNA from all RNA. After uracil-DNA glycosylase treatment, a first 18-cycle PCR used universal primers M1SS and BC2_uni_R on all cDNA. Concerning the study's data processing: For normalization, 1 million high-quality reads, each with a distinct molecular identifier, were randomly selected from each sample. Reads sharing molecular identifiers were discarded rather than binned into consensus sequences. MiTCR, set to a Q25 quality threshold and the strictest error-elimination algorithm, was used for CDR3 identification, clonotype clustering and error correction. A nonparametric unseen species model using Euler transformation provided a lower-bound estimate of total TCR beta diversity. TCRdb passed the public sequencing reads through fastp at Q25 and MiXCR, retaining productive beta sequences. Identical CDR3 protein sequences are pooled into one entry, listed with their most common genes and DNA. The V and J calls were not made by the authors but by TCRdb's processing. The sample data list around 1.5 million distinct CDR3 sequences, and approximately 59% of these were observed just once. The ten largest clones add up to under 8.5% of the sample.

What the authors observed across the whole study: Because donor CMV infection status was unknown, age-related changes in expanded clonotypes were potentially confounded. Total diversity estimates from one million sequenced T cells were considered lower bounds and underestimates. As age increased, observed TCR beta diversity per million T cells dropped in a roughly linear way, and a significant reduction was already evident by age about 40. Since profiling was done on bulk unsorted PBMCs, naive and antigen-experienced compartments could not be conclusively compared. The long-lived group showed more naive CD4+ T cells, fewer expanded clones and increased TCR diversity than the aged group, suggesting age selection. A strong correlation was found between observed TCR beta diversity and the percentage of naive T cells measured by flow cytometry.

A note on this clonotype: What antigen it recognizes has not been identified. No qualities accompany the bases; no much larger clone lies one base away.

Trimming takes 6 bases off V and 8 bases off J; junction bases not matched to a gene: 11. The germline V gene (reference sequence) sets CDR1 to MNHEY and CDR2 to SMNVEV. The cysteine opens and the phenylalanine closes a CDR3 of 14 amino acids. Only CDR3 DNA remains: 42 bases, in frame from the first base. This receptor was taken from a man younger than 35 in good health. Sequencing input: blood. The chain was built from TRBV27 and TRBJ1-2; TRBD1 agrees with 8 junctional bases. For the CDR3, the sequence is CASSSTGQGLGYTF. The DNA reads as follows: TGTGCCAGCAGCTCGACTGGACAGGGTTTGGGCTACACCTTC.